The 10 T cell receptor beta chains below come from one sample, sequenced in a study of blood T cell repertoires in COVID-19. This table comes from immunoSEQ multiplex PCR, and its TCRdb copy is limited to in-frame clones, with some not included. The sample yields tens of thousands of clones, 70% to 90% seen once. Specimen: peripheral blood. The source is a human donor in a cohort sampled during active COVID-19. The donor label of this sample is uncertain.

The chain uses TRBV3-1 (or the pseudogene TRBV3-2) and TRBJ2-3; TRBD2 agrees at 10 bases. The CDR3 has 19 residues. CDR1 is LGHDT and CDR2 is YNNKEL in the germline V gene (reference sequence). V gave up 1 base and J gave up 1 base; unmatched junction bases: 11. In nucleotides, the CDR3 is TGTGCCAGCAGCCAAGGGATCAGCGGGGGGGCTTTGGGCACAGATACGCAGTATTTT. This translates into CASSQGISGGALGTDTQYF.

The chain couples TRBV27 to TRBJ1-1, with TRBD1 matching 7 bases. CDR1 is MNHEY and CDR2 is SMNVEV in the germline V gene (reference sequence). The trim removed 7 bases at V and 0 bases at J, leaving 8 bases unmatched. The CDR3 has 15 residues. CDR3 sequence: CASNGDRLMNTEAFF. Here the CDR3 DNA reads TGTGCCAGCAATGGGGACAGACTAATGAACACTGAAGCTTTCTTT.

V and J are TRBV6-5 and TRBJ2-3, with TRBD2 matching 9 bases. The CDR3 is made up of 15 amino acids. After removal of 3 bases from V and 6 bases from J, the junction contained 7 bases not matched to a gene. Germline V gene data show CDR1 as MNHEY and CDR2 as SVGAGI. In nucleotides, the CDR3 is TGTGCCAGCAGTTATCTAGCGGGGAAGCGGGATACGCAGTATTTT. Protein product: CASSYLAGKRDTQYF.

The CDR3 nucleotides are TGTGCCAGCAGCTTGGGGACAGGGCCAGTTTCCCGGGAGACCCAGTACTTC. It specifies CASSLGTGPVSRETQYF. The rearrangement links TRBV5-8 to TRBJ2-5, with 8 bases aligning to TRBD1. V gave up 0 bases and J gave up 5 bases; unmatched junction bases: 12. Germline lookup yields CDR1 SGHTS and CDR2 YDEGEE. This CDR3 is 17 amino acids long.

This clone appeared once. The gene calls are TRBV30 and TRBJ2-2; 7 nucleotides match TRBD1. The CDR3 is 13 amino acids. Trimming removed 3 bases from V and 7 bases from J; junction bases left unmatched: 5. Looked up from germline, CDR1 is GTSNPN and CDR2 is SVGIG (reference sequence). The CDR3 protein is CAWRGQIVGELFF. The CDR3 DNA reads TGTGCCTGGAGGGGACAGATTGTCGGGGAGCTGTTTTTT.

The chain couples TRBV11-1 to TRBJ1-3, with 7 bases matching TRBD1. Germline V CDR1 and CDR2: SGHAT, FQDESV (reference sequence). This CDR3 region has 16 residues. Trimming cost V 5 bases and J 0 bases; bases outside gene matches: 7. In DNA, the CDR3 is TGTGCCAGCAGCGCAGGGACAGCCCTCTCTGGAAACACCATATATTTT. Translating gives CASSAGTALSGNTIYF.

This clone has a handful of counts. At one end, the junction sequence differs from germline, possibly due to a read error. This sequence joins TRBV7-7 and TRBJ2-7, with 12 bases identical to TRBD1. The germline gives CDR1 SSHAT, CDR2 FNYEAQ (reference sequence). The CDR3 contains 14 residues. This chain's CDR3 is CASSPGQGADEQYF. CDR3 bases: TGTGCTAGCAGCCCGGGACAGGGGGCAGACGAGCAGTACTTC.

The J gene is TRBJ1-2, the V gene TRBV12-3 or TRBV12-4; D gene unclear. With 5 bases removed from V and 5 bases from J, the gap between germline ends came to 12 bases. The CDR3 contains 13 residues. The CDR3 nucleotides read TGTGCCAGCAGTCTCACTTACCCTTATGGCTACACCTTC. Translating gives CASSLTYPYGYTF.

CDR3 bases: TGTGCCAGCAGCCTAGGCGAGCTAGCGGGGGGTTCCTACAATGAGCAGTTCTTC. Translated: CASSLGELAGGSYNEQFF. V gene TRBV4-2 combines with J gene TRBJ2-1; 11 positions agree with TRBD2. The V and J ends lost 4 bases and 1 base, in that order; junction bases with no gene match: 9. The CDR3 is 18 residues long. CDR1 LGHNA and CDR2 YNFKEQ come from the germline V gene.

The chain recombines TRBV18 with TRBJ2-3, with a tentative D call TRBD2 (5 bases). The V gene lost 6 bases and the J gene lost 0 bases, with 19 bases spanning the gap. The CDR3 loop spans 17 amino acids. CDR1 and CDR2 from the germline V gene are KGHSH and LQKENI. CDR3 nucleotides: TGTGCCAGCTCTCTCAAGGAGAGGGTTTGGAGCACAGATACGCAGTATTTT. It specifies CASSLKERVWSTDTQYF. The full variable domain, in which reference TRBV18 and TRBJ2-3 provide the parts outside the CDR3, is NAGVMQNPRHLVRRRGQEARLRCSPMKGHSHVYWYRQLPEEGLKFMVYLQKENIIDESGMPKERFSAEFPKEGPSILRIQQVVRGDSAAYFCASSLKERVWSTDTQYFGPGTRLTVL.